This T cell receptor (beta chain) was profiled in a study of cytomegalovirus exposure and HLA in healthy donors. Germline lookup yields CDR1 MNHNS and CDR2 SASEGT. CDR3 length equals 13 residues. V shed 3 bases, J shed 2 bases, and the junction held 0 bases outside the gene matches. This PCR relied on a set of 60 Vbeta primers and 13 Jbeta primers. Repertoires were generated with immunoSEQ multiplex PCR, while TCRdb's copy carries only in-frame clones and drops some. Here the sample spans 95,000 to 110,000 clones, nearly 80% being singletons. This clone was picked up one time. This receptor was taken from a man aged 60 to 75 in good health and CMV-seropositive. Sequences were obtained from PBMCs. The chain uses TRBV6-1 and TRBJ2-5; 7 positions agree with TRBD1. The DNA of the CDR3 is TGTGCCAGCAGTGAGGGACAGCAAGAGACCCAGTACTTC. Its translation is CASSEGQQETQYF.